This T cell receptor beta chain was recovered during a study of T-cell reconstitution after alpha-beta-depleted transplantation in children. The sample holds many counts of this clonotype. The authors prepared the TCRbeta library with unique molecular identifiers. TCRdb reanalysed the PCR reads using MiXCR and keeps one entry per CDR3 protein. The data contain 100,000 or so distinct CDR3 sequences, roughly an eighth of them singletons. After removal of 2 bases from V and 0 bases from J, the junction contained 0 bases not matched to a gene. Looked up from germline, CDR1 is MNHEY and CDR2 is SMNVEV (reference sequence). The CDR3 is made up of 15 amino acids.

The gene calls are TRBV27 and TRBJ2-1; 8 positions match TRBD2. The sequence derives from a human donor who donated a stem cell graft to a child with inherited bone marrow failure. Sample: PBMCs from the stem cell graft donor, taken from the stem cell graft. In DNA, the CDR3 is TGTGCCAGCAGTTTAAGCGGGAGCTCCTACAATGAGCAGTTCTTC. This gives the protein CASSLSGSSYNEQFF.